Each of the 14 T cell receptor beta chains below was sequenced from the same sample in a study of blood T cell repertoires in COVID-19. Method: immunoSEQ multiplex PCR; TCRdb's copy keeps in-frame clones and lacks some. Of more than 25,000 clones in the sample, about nine tenths were seen once. The source material was peripheral blood. The receptors come from a man aged 60 to 75 with active COVID-19.

This sequence joins TRBV6-1 and TRBJ2-5; 7 bases are a match to TRBD1. The CDR3 has 16 amino acids. Trimming cost V 2 bases and J 1 base; bases outside gene matches: 7. The germline gives CDR1 MNHNS, CDR2 SASEGT. CDR3 protein: CASSEYSRQGQETQYF. In DNA form, the CDR3 reads TGTGCCAGCAGTGAATATTCTAGACAGGGCCAAGAGACCCAGTACTTC.

The chain joins TRBV7-8 to TRBJ2-5, with D possibly TRBD2 on 7 matching bases. The CDR3 runs 16 residues. Germline V gives CDR1 SGHVS, CDR2 FQNEAQ. Trimming shortened V by 5 bases and J by 4 bases, and 20 bases separated the two germline ends. CDR3 nucleotide sequence: TGTGCCAGCAGCACAGAGGGGGGGGGCCCCCCAGAGACCCAGTACTTC. Protein product: CASSTEGGGPPETQYF. Looking up the rest from reference TRBV7-8 and TRBJ2-5 gives the full variable domain: GAGVSQSPRYKVAKRGQDVALRCDPISGHVSLFWYQQALGQGPEFLTYFQNEAQLDKSGLPSDRFFAERPEGSVSTLKIQRTQQEDSAVYLCASSTEGGGPPETQYFGPGTRLLVL.

The chain links TRBV10-3 to TRBJ1-1; 7 bases map to TRBD1. The CDR3 sequence is 12 residues long. Trimming took 7 bases from V and 1 from J; bases not matched to a gene: 0. Germline CDR1 and CDR2: ENHRY and SYGVKD. The chain's CDR3 is CAIKGANTEAFF. Written as DNA, the CDR3 is TGTGCCATCAAGGGGGCGAACACTGAAGCTTTCTTT.

V gene TRBV2 combines with J gene TRBJ1-5, with D maybe TRBD1 (5 bases). This CDR3 has 16 amino acids. Germline V CDR1 and CDR2: SNHLY, FYNNEI. Trimming removed 6 bases at V and 1 base at J, with 16 bases between. The CDR3: CASRPDGGASNQPQHF. CDR3 nucleotide sequence: TGTGCCAGCAGACCAGACGGAGGGGCGAGCAATCAGCCCCAGCATTTT.

The genes are TRBV2 and TRBJ2-2, with 10 bases matching TRBD1. The CDR3 loop spans 15 amino acids. After removal of 7 bases from V and 0 bases from J, the junction contained 2 bases not matched to a gene. Germline V lookup: CDR1 SNHLY, CDR2 FYNNEI. The CDR3 here is CASKGQGANTGELFF. In nucleotides, the CDR3 is TGTGCCAGCAAAGGACAGGGGGCGAACACCGGGGAGCTGTTTTTT.

The chain has TRBV3-1 (or the pseudogene TRBV3-2) and TRBJ1-1; 8 bases match TRBD1. Per the germline V gene, CDR1 is LGHDT and CDR2 is YNNKEL (reference sequence). V shed 4 bases and J 4 bases; nucleotides not matched to a gene: 8. The CDR3 length is 15 residues. The CDR3 nucleotides read TGTGCCAGCAGCCCGACAGGGGTAGAGGGCACTGAAGCTTTCTTT. Translating gives CASSPTGVEGTEAFF.

The rearrangement joins TRBV6-6 to TRBJ1-1, with TRBD1 identical over 9 bases. The V gene's germline CDR1 is MNHNY and CDR2 SVGAGI (reference sequence). V was clipped by 6 bases and J by 0 bases; unmatched bases: 5. The CDR3 has 15 amino acids. As DNA, the CDR3 is TGTGCCAGCAGCGGACAGGGGAGGATGAACACTGAAGCTTTCTTT. Encoded protein: CASSGQGRMNTEAFF.

This chain uses TRBV5-1 with TRBJ2-3; D is perhaps TRBD2 (6 bases). Germline CDR1 SGHRS, CDR2 YFSETQ. With 4 bases removed from V and 1 base from J, the gap between germline ends came to 16 bases. This CDR3 is 16 amino acids long. The CDR3 is CASSTRPGVGTDTQYF. DNA for the CDR3: TGCGCCAGCAGCACCCGCCCGGGAGTAGGCACAGATACGCAGTATTTT.

On this clone: Germline and junction disagree at one end, which may indicate a read error. The chain joins TRBV5-8 to TRBJ2-1; 7 nucleotides align to TRBD1. This CDR3 comprises 14 residues. Germline V gene sequence: CDR1 SGHTS, CDR2 YDEGEE. The CDR3 sequence is CASTLMYRGNEQFF. CDR3 DNA: TGTGCCAGCACCTTGATGTACAGGGGCAATGAGCAGTTCTTC.

This sequence joins TRBV9 and TRBJ2-5, with D possibly matching TRBD1 (5 bases). The CDR3 is 14 residues long. CDR1 is SGDLS, CDR2 YYNGEE, per germline. With 0 bases removed from V and 3 bases from J, the gap between germline ends came to 9 bases. The CDR3 sequence is CASSVGVREETQYF. Here the CDR3 DNA reads TGTGCCAGCAGCGTAGGGGTCAGGGAAGAGACCCAGTACTTC.

This clone was picked up one time. The chain joins TRBV18 to TRBJ1-3, with D tentatively TRBD1 (5 bases). Per the germline V gene, CDR1 is KGHSH and CDR2 is LQKENI. The CDR3 has 19 amino acids. The V gene lost 3 bases and the J gene lost 2 bases, with 23 bases spanning the gap. CDR3 region: CASSPLTGTFQGAGNTIYF. The CDR3 region has the DNA TGTGCCAGCTCACCGTTGACCGGGACTTTCCAAGGAGCTGGAAACACCATATATTTT.

This sequence joins TRBV11-3 and TRBJ2-1; the D gene is possibly TRBD1 (6 bases). CDR3 length: 12 residues. Germline V lookup: CDR1 SGHNT, CDR2 YENEEA. V lost 1 base and J 10 bases, leaving 8 bases between the germline ends. This CDR3 reads CASSLGRGEQFF. The CDR3 DNA reads TGTGCCAGCAGCTTAGGAAGGGGGGAGCAGTTCTTC.

Of note for this clone: The junction and the germline gene differ at one end; a read error may be behind it. The chain links TRBV20-1 to TRBJ2-7; 8 bases fit TRBD2. The CDR3 contains 9 residues. CDR1 DFQATT and CDR2 SNEGSKA come from the germline V gene (reference sequence). The CDR3 DNA sequence: TGCAGTGCGGCTCCGGGACTAGACTTC. This translates into CSAAPGLDF.

The count of this clone is one. The chain uses TRBV2 and TRBJ1-6; 7 bases map to TRBD1. Germline V gene lookup returns CDR1 SNHLY and CDR2 FYNNEI. This CDR3 comprises 14 residues. J was trimmed by 7 bases and V by 6 bases; bases with no gene match: 6. The DNA of the CDR3 is TGTGCCAGCAGCGCCGGGACAGCGAATTCACCCCTCCACTTT. This encodes CASSAGTANSPLHF.